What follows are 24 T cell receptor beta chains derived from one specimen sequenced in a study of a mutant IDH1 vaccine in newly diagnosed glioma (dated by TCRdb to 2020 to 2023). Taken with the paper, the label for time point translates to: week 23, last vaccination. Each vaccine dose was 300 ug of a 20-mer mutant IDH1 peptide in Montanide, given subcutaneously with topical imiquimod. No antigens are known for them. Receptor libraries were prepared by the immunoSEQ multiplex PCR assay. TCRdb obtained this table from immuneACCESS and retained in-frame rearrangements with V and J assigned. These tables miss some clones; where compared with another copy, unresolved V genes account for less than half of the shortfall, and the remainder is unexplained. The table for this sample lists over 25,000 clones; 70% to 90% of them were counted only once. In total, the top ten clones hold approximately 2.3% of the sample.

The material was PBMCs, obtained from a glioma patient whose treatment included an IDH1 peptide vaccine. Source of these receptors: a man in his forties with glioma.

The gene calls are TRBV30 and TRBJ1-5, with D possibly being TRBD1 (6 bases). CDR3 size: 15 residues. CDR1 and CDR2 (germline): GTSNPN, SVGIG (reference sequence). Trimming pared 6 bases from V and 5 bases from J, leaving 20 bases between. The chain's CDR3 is CACHKGGGFDQPQHF. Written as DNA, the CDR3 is TGTGCCTGCCATAAGGGGGGGGGATTTGATCAGCCCCAGCATTTT.

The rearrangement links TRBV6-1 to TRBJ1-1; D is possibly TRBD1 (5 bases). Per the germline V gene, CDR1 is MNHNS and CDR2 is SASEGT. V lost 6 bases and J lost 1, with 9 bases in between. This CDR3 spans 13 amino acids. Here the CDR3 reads CASRRDANTEAFF. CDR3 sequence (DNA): TGTGCCAGCAGGAGGGACGCGAACACTGAAGCTTTCTTT.

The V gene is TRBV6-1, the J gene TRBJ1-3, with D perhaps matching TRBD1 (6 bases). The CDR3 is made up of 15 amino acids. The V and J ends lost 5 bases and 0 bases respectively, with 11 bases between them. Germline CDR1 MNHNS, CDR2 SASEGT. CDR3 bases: TGTGCCAGCAGTAGGGACATCGGCTCTGGAAACACCATATATTTT. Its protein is CASSRDIGSGNTIYF.

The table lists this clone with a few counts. As DNA, the CDR3 is TGTGCCAGCAGCTTAGCTAGCGGGAGTAACACCGGGGAGCTGTTTTTT. Its translation is CASSLASGSNTGELFF. The chain couples TRBV7-8 to TRBJ2-2, with TRBD2 matching 9 bases. The CDR3 length is 16 residues. J lost 2 bases, V lost 0 bases, and 1 base had no gene match. The germline CDR1 and CDR2 sequences are SGHVS and FQNEAQ.

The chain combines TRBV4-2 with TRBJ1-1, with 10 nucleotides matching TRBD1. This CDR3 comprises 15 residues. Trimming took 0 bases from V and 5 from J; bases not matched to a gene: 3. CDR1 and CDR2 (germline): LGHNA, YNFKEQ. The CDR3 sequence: CASSQDGTGDTEAFF. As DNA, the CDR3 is TGTGCCAGCAGCCAAGACGGGACAGGGGATACTGAAGCTTTCTTT.

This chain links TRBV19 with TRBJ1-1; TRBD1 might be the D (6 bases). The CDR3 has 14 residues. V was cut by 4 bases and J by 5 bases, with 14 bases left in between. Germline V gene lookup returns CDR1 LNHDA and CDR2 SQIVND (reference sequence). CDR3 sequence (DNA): TGTGCCAGTAGTAAAGACAGGATTGCGACTGAAGCTTTCTTT. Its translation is CASSKDRIATEAFF. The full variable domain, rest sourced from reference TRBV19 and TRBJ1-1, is DGGITQSPKYLFRKEGQNVTLSCEQNLNHDAMYWYRQDPGQGLRLIYYSQIVNDFQKGDIAEGYSVSREKKESFPLTVTSAQKNPTAFYLCASSKDRIATEAFFGQGTRLTVV.

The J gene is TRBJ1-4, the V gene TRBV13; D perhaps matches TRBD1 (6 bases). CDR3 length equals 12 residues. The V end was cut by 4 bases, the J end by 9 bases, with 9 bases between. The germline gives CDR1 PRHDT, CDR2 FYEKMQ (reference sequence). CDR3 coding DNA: TGTGCCAGCAGCTCCACAGGGAAAAAACTGTTTTTT. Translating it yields CASSSTGKKLFF.

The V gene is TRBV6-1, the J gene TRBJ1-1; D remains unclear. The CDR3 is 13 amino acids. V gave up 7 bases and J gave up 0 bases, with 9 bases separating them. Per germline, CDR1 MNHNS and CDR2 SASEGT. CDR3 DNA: TGTGCCAGCACGCTACAGATGAACACTGAAGCTTTCTTT. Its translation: CASTLQMNTEAFF.

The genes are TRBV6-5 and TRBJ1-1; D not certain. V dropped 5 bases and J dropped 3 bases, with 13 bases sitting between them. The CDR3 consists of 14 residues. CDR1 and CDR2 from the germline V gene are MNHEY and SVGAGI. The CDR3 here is CASSLYERDTEAFF. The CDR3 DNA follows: TGTGCCAGCAGTCTGTATGAACGGGACACTGAAGCTTTCTTT.

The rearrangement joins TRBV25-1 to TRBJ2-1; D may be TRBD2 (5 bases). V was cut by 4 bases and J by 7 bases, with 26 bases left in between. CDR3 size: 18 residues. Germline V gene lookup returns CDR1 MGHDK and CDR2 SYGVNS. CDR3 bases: TGTGCCAGCAGTGCCTACCCCGGGGAAGGGCCACTACGGAATGAGCAGTTCTTC. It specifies CASSAYPGEGPLRNEQFF.

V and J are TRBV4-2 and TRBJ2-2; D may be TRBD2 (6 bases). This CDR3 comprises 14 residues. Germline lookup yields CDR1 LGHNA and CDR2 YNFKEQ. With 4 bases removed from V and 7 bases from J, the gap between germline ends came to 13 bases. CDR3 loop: CASSPAGLGGELFF. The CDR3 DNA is TGTGCCAGCAGCCCCGCGGGGCTGGGCGGGGAGCTGTTTTTT.

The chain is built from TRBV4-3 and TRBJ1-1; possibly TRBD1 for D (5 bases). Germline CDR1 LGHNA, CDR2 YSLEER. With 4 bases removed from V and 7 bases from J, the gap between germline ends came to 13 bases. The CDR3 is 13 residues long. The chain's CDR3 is CASSLDRGVEAFF. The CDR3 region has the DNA TGCGCCAGCAGCCTAGACAGAGGGGTTGAAGCTTTCTTT.

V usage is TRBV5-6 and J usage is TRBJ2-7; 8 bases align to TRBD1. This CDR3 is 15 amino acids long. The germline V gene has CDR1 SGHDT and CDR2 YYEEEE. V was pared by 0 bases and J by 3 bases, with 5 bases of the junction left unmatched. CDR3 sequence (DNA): TGTGCCAGCAGCTTGGCCGGGGACAGGCACTACGAGCAGTACTTC. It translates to CASSLAGDRHYEQYF.

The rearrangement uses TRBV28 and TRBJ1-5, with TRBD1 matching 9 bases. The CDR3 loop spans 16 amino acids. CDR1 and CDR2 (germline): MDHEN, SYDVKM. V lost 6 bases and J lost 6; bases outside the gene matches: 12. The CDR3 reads CASSTGTGTMGQPQHF. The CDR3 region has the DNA TGTGCCAGCAGCACCGGGACAGGGACTATGGGTCAGCCCCAGCATTTT.

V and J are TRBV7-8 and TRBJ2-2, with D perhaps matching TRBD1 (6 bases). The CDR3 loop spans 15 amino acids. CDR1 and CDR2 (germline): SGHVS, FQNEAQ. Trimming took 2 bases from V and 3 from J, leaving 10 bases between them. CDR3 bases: TGTGCCAGCAGCTTACCCAACAGGGACACCGGGGAGCTGTTTTTT. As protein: CASSLPNRDTGELFF.

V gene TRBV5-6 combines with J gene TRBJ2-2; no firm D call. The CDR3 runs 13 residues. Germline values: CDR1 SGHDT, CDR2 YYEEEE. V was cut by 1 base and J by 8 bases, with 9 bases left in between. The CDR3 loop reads CASSLWTRGELFF. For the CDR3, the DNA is TGTGCCAGCAGCTTGTGGACGAGGGGGGAGCTGTTTTTT.

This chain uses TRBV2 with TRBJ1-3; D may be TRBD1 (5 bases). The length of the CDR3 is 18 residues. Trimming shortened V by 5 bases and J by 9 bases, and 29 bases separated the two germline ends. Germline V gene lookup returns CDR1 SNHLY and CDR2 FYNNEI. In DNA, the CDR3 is TGTGCCAGCAGTCCCTTAAGGGGCACGGGACGAGTCCAATCCACCATATATTTT. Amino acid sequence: CASSPLRGTGRVQSTIYF.

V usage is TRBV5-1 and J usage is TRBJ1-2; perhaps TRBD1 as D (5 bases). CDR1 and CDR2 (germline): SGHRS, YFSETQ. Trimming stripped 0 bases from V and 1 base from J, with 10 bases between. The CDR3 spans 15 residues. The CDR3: CASSLDGGFNYGYTF. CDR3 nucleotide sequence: TGCGCCAGCAGCTTGGATGGGGGTTTTAACTATGGCTACACCTTC.

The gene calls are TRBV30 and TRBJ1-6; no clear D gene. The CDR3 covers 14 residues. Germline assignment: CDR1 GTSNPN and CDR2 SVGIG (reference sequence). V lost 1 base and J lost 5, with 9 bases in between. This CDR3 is CAWSAGIDNSPLHF. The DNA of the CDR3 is TGTGCCTGGAGTGCAGGAATAGATAATTCACCCCTCCACTTT.

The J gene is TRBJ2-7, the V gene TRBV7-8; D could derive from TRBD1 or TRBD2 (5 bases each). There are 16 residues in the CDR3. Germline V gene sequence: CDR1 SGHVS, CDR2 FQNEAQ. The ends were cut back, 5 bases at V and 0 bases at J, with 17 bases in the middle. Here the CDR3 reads CASSARGTEDSYEQYF. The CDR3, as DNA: TGTGCCAGCAGCGCCCGAGGGACGGAAGACTCCTACGAGCAGTACTTC.

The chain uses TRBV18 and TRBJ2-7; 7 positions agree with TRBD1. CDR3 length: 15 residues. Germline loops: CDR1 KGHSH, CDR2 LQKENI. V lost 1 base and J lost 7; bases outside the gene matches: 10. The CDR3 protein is CASSPRRQGVEEQYV. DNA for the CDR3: TGTGCCAGCTCACCACGGCGACAGGGTGTCGAGGAGCAGTACGTC.

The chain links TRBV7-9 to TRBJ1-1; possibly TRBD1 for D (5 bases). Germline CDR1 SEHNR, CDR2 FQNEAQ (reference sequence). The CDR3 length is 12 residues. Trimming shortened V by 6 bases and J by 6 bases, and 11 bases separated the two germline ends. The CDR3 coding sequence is TGTGCCAGCAGTTGGCGGGGGTCTGAAGCTTTCTTT. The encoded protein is CASSWRGSEAFF.

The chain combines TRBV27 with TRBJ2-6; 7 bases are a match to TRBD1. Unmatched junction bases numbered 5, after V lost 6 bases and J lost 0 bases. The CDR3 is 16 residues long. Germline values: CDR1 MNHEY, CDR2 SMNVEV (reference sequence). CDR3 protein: CASRSGQSSGANVLTF. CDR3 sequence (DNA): TGTGCCAGCAGGTCGGGACAGAGCTCTGGGGCCAACGTCCTGACTTTC.

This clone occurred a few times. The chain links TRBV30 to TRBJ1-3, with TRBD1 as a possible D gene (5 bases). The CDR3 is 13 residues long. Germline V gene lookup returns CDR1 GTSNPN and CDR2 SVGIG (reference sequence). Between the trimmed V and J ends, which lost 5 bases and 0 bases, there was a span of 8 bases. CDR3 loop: CAWDSGSGNTIYF. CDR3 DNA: TGTGCCTGGGACAGCGGCTCTGGAAACACCATATATTTT.